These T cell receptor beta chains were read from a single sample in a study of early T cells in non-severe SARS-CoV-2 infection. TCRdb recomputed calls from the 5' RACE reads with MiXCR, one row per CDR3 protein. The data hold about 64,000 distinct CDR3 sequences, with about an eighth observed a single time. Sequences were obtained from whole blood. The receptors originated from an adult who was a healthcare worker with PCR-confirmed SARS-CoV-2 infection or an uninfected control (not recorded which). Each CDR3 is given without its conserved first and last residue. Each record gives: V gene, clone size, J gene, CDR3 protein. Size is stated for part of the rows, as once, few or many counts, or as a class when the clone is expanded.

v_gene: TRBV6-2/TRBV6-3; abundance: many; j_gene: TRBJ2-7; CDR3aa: ASSYSDVEGNEQY
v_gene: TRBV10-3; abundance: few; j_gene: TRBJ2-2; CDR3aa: AIIQTNTGELF
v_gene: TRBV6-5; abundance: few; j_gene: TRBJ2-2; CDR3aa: ASSYSGRKGTGELF
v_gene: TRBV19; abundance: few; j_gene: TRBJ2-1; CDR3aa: ASSIGRISYNEQF
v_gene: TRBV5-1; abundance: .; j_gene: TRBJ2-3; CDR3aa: ASSSSGAPGDTQY
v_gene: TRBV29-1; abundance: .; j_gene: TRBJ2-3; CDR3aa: SAVLAGVDTQY
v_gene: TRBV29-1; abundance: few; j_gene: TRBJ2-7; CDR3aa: SVETGPYEQY
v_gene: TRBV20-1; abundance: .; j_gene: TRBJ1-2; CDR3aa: SAESTEFGYT
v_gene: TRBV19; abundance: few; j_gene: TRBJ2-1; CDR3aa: ASSIGTSDGNEQF
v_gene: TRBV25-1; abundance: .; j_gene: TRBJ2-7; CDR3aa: ASSEPRDSSYEQY
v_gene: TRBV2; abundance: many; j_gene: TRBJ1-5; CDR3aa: ASSGPNQPQH
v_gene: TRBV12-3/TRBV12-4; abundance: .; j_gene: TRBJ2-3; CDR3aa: ASSPSGGVTDTQY
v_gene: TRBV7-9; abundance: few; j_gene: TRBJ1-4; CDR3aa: ASSPDGWRHEKLF
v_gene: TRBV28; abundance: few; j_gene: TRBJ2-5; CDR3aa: ASSTTGTGKETQY
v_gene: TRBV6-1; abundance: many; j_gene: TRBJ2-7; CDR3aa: ATIEQVYEQY
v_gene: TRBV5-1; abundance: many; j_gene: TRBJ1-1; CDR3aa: ASSWDTYTEAF
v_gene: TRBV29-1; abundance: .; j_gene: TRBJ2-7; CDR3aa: SVAGLAGESEQY
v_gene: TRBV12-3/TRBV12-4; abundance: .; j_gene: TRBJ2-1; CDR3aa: ASSLRRGGIGSQF
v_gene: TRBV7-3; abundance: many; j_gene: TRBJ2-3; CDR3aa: ASSFREGDTQY
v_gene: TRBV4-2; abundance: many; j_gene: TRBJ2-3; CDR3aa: ASSQVGGPTDTQY